This T cell receptor beta chain was captured by sequencing in a study of CD8+CD57+ T cells in acquired aplastic anemia. This clonotype was observed a few times. Its matching antigen is unknown. Previously, flow cytometry had revealed CD8+CD57+ cell expansion in the patients chosen for sequencing. J was trimmed by 0 bases and V by 6 bases; bases with no gene match: 3. Germline CDR1 and CDR2: DFQATT and SNEGSKA (reference sequence). The CDR3 covers 13 residues. Broader study findings: The study identified around 28 CD8+ CDR3 sequences shared by patients and controls. With respect to CD8+ Simpson's diversity, patients and controls did not differ significantly.

Genomic DNA was employed as the template in profiling TCR beta VDJ and CDR3. TCRdb re-called the reads with MiXCR, one entry per CDR3 protein. The sample includes some 170,000 distinct CDR3 sequences, about 70% of them seen just once. Input material: sorted CD4+, CD8+, or CD8+CD57+ T cells (not recorded which) from PBMCs. This TCR was recovered from a human donor with aplastic anemia. The rearrangement uses TRBV20-1 and TRBJ2-3, with TRBD1 matching 7 bases. The CDR3 DNA sequence: TGCAGTGCCCCGGGACAGAGCACAGATACGCAGTATTTT. It translates to CSAPGQSTDTQYF.